This T cell receptor beta chain was sequenced during a study of T cells in localized non-small cell lung cancer. The study's findings and limits: In uninvolved adjacent lung, T cell clonality reached its highest value, exceeding tumor.

About this clone itself: Its antigen is unknown.

The V and J ends lost 4 bases and 0 bases, in that order; junction bases with no gene match: 6. The germline CDR1 and CDR2 sequences are SGHRS and YFSETQ. The CDR3 loop spans 17 amino acids. Sequenced by immunoSEQ multiplex PCR; TCRdb stores in-frame clones only, minus some. The sample contains about 29,000 clones, roughly 87% of which appear only once. V is TRBV5-1 and J is TRBJ2-3, with 12 bases fitting TRBD2. This TCR derives from a male donor at least 60 years old with stage I lung adenocarcinoma. This specimen was peripheral blood, taken before any cancer treatment. CDR3 bases: TGCGCCAGCAGCCCCCCGACTAGCGGGGGCAGCACAGATACGCAGTATTTT. Protein product: CASSPPTSGGSTDTQYF. The whole variable domain, filled in from reference TRBV5-1 and TRBJ2-3, reads KAGVTQTPRYLIKTRGQQVTLSCSPISGHRSVSWYQQTPGQGLQFLFEYFSETQRNKGNFPGRFSGRQFSNSRSEMNVSTLELGDSALYLCASSPPTSGGSTDTQYFGPGTRLTVL.